The rows below give T cell receptor beta chains drawn from one sample of a study of post-analysis software for immune sequencing data. TCRdb re-analysed the PCR reads in MiXCR, keeping a single row per CDR3 protein. The data contain 450,000 to 700,000 distinct CDR3 sequences, roughly 45% of them singletons. Sequenced sample: blood. These receptor sequences come from a girl aged 10 to 17 with multiple sclerosis. Each CDR3 is given with its conserved first and last residue. D genes are given only for firm matches. Not every row has a clone size; where given, it reads once, few, many or a size class.

CATSRDRASTDTQYF,TGTGCCACCAGCAGAGACAGGGCAAGCACAGATACGCAGTATTTT,15,TRBJ2-3,.,.,TRBV15
CASSPPLGSYNEQFF,TGCGCCAGCAGCCCTCCCTTGGGCTCCTACAATGAGCAGTTCTTC,15,TRBJ2-1,.,.,TRBV5-1
CASGKATNEKLFF,TGTGCCAGCGGGAAGGCAACTAATGAAAAACTGTTTTTT,13,TRBJ1-4,few,.,TRBV12-3/TRBV12-4
CASSTTGAKNIQYF,TGTGCCAGCAGTACGACAGGGGCCAAAAACATTCAGTACTTC,14,TRBJ2-4,few,TRBD1,TRBV12-3/TRBV12-4
CASSQRGGGDEQYF,TGTGCCAGCAGTCAAAGGGGGGGCGGGGACGAGCAGTACTTC,14,TRBJ2-7,.,.,TRBV12-3/TRBV12-4
CASSLERVGSYTF,TGTGCCAGCAGCTTAGAGCGAGTTGGGAGCTACACCTTC,13,TRBJ1-2,few,.,TRBV6-5
CASISRERGNEQFF,TGTGCCAGCATTTCTCGGGAGAGGGGCAATGAGCAGTTCTTC,14,TRBJ2-1,few,.,TRBV12-3/TRBV12-4
CASSLGEGIQYF,TGCGCCAGCAGCTTGGGTGAGGGCATTCAGTACTTC,12,TRBJ2-4,.,.,TRBV5-1
CATSDLRGRFNEQFF,TGTGCCACCAGTGATTTGCGGGGCAGGTTCAATGAGCAGTTCTTC,15,TRBJ2-1,.,.,TRBV24-1
CASSSLGVPGEQFF,TGTGCCAGCAGCTCTCTGGGGGTCCCCGGAGAGCAGTTCTTC,14,TRBJ2-1,few,.,TRBV7-6
CAISLDRAGTNEQYF,TGTGCCATCAGCCTAGACAGGGCGGGCACAAACGAGCAGTACTTC,15,TRBJ2-7,.,TRBD1,TRBV10-3
CASSYSFRRTSDNEQFF,TGTGCCAGCAGTTACTCGTTTCGAAGGACTAGCGACAATGAGCAGTTCTTC,17,TRBJ2-1,few,TRBD2,TRBV6-5
CSARRRAFSDTQYF,TGCAGTGCCCGAAGGCGGGCGTTTTCAGATACGCAGTATTTT,14,TRBJ2-3,few,.,TRBV20-1
CASTPGQGTDTQYF,TGTGCCAGCACCCCGGGACAGGGGACAGATACGCAGTATTTT,14,TRBJ2-3,.,TRBD1,TRBV12-3/TRBV12-4
CASSYRSDQPQHF,TGTGCCAGCAGTTATCGTTCGGATCAGCCCCAGCATTTT,13,TRBJ1-5,few,.,TRBV27
CASSLRTANYGYTF,TGTGCCAGCAGTTTAAGGACAGCTAACTATGGCTACACCTTC,14,TRBJ1-2,.,.,TRBV28
CSAIPSSHGYGYTF,TGCAGTGCTATACCATCATCACACGGCTATGGCTACACCTTC,14,TRBJ1-2,.,.,TRBV20-1
CASSKDRASYTF,TGCGCCAGCAGCAAGGACAGAGCCAGCTACACCTTC,12,TRBJ1-2,few,.,TRBV5-1
CASSYPSQGRTSYEQYF,TGTGCCAGCAGTTACCCAAGTCAAGGGAGGACCTCCTACGAGCAGTACTTC,17,TRBJ2-7,.,.,TRBV6-2/TRBV6-3
CASAVSGQETQYF,TGTGCCAGCGCCGTTTCAGGCCAAGAGACCCAGTACTTC,13,TRBJ2-5,few,.,TRBV27
CASSYGPDTSNTEAFF,TGTGCCAGCAGTTACGGACCGGACACCTCGAACACTGAAGCTTTCTTT,16,TRBJ1-1,.,.,TRBV6-2/TRBV6-3
CASSRPGSYNEQYF,TGTGCCAGCAGCCGCCCGGGATCCTACAATGAGCAGTACTTC,14,TRBJ2-7,few,.,TRBV12-3/TRBV12-4
CSVAQTLRGEQYF,TGCAGCGTTGCCCAGACCCTAAGGGGGGAGCAGTACTTC,13,TRBJ2-7,few,.,TRBV29-1
CASSYSGQGGHQPQHF,TGTGCCAGCAGTTATTCGGGACAGGGGGGACATCAGCCCCAGCATTTT,16,TRBJ1-5,.,TRBD1,TRBV6-9
CASGGQGASSPLHF,TGTGCCAGCGGAGGACAGGGGGCTAGCTCACCCCTCCACTTT,14,TRBJ1-6,few,TRBD1,TRBV7-9
CASSLALLSNTEAFF,TGTGCCAGCAGTTTAGCGCTCCTGTCCAACACTGAAGCTTTCTTT,15,TRBJ1-1,few,.,TRBV12-3/TRBV12-4
CASSQNGAREQYF,TGTGCCAGCAGCCAAAACGGCGCTCGGGAGCAGTACTTC,13,TRBJ2-7,.,.,TRBV6-1
CASSPSGQGWNEQFF,TGCGCCAGCAGCCCATCTGGACAGGGGTGGAATGAGCAGTTCTTC,15,TRBJ2-1,few,TRBD1,TRBV5-1
CASSLGGAPAYEQYF,TGTGCCAGCAGCTTAGGGGGAGCCCCGGCCTACGAGCAGTACTTC,15,TRBJ2-7,few,.,TRBV7-2
CASSLSGQGNGYTF,TGTGCCAGCAGCTTATCCGGACAGGGTAATGGCTACACCTTC,14,TRBJ1-2,.,TRBD1,TRBV7-8